The rows below give T cell receptor beta chains drawn from one sample of a study of cytomegalovirus exposure and HLA in healthy donors. Generated by immunoSEQ multiplex PCR, the TCRdb table keeps only in-frame clones and is missing some. The table has tens of thousands of clones, about 70% seen once. Sequenced input: PBMCs. These receptors were obtained from a man aged 25-45 years in good health and CMV-seronegative. Both conserved end residues are part of each CDR3. D genes are given only for firm matches. Expanded clones get a size class; other rows say once, few or many, or leave the size out.

NA	TRBV7-8	NA	TRBJ2-5	TGTGCCAGCAGCTACAGGGTGGCCCAAGAGACCCAGTACTTC	CASSYRVAQETQYF
NA	TRBV18	NA	TRBJ1-1	TGTGCCAGTACCTGGGAGGGAGGTAACACTGAAGCTTTCTTT	CASTWEGGNTEAFF
NA	TRBV29-1	NA	TRBJ2-7	TGCAGCGTGGAGACGCGGGGCAGGGCCTACGAGCAGTACTTC	CSVETRGRAYEQYF
NA	TRBV6-6	NA	TRBJ1-5	TGTGCCAGCACCCGACAGGCATATCAGCCCCAGCATTTT	CASTRQAYQPQHF
once	TRBV19	NA	TRBJ2-5	TGTGCCAGCATTTGGACTTGGGGAGGAGAGACCCAGTACTTC	CASIWTWGGETQYF
NA	TRBV25-1	TRBD2	TRBJ2-7	TGTGCCAGTTCGTCGACTAGCGGGTTCTCCTACGAGCAGTACTTC	CASSSTSGFSYEQYF
NA	TRBV2	TRBD1	TRBJ1-1	TGTGCCAGCAGTCTACAGGGGTTGGTAACTGAAGCTTTCTTT	CASSLQGLVTEAFF
NA	TRBV27	TRBD1	TRBJ1-5	TGTGCCAGCAGTCCAGGACAGGGGGGATATAGCAATCAGCCCCAGCATTTT	CASSPGQGGYSNQPQHF
NA	TRBV9	TRBD2	TRBJ2-5	TGTGCCAGCACCCCAACGACTAGCGGGAGATCCCCGTCGGAGACCCAGTACTTC	CASTPTTSGRSPSETQYF
NA	TRBV27	NA	TRBJ2-1	TGTGCCAGCGTCCCGGGGGACTCCTACAATGAGCAGTTCTTC	CASVPGDSYNEQFF
NA	TRBV7-3	NA	TRBJ2-5	TGTGCCAGCAGCTTAGACAGGCAAGAGACCCAGTACTTC	CASSLDRQETQYF
NA	TRBV9	NA	TRBJ1-6	TGTGCCAGCAGCGTAGTCGGAGGGTCCCTCCACTTT	CASSVVGGSLHF
few	TRBV7-9	TRBD1	TRBJ2-7	TGTGCCAGCAGCTTAAGTCCGGACAGGGGTTCCTACGAGCAGTACTTC	CASSLSPDRGSYEQYF
NA	TRBV4-3	TRBD1	TRBJ2-5	TGCGCCAGCAGCCAAGGGGACAGCTCCGAAGAGACCCAGTACTTC	CASSQGDSSEETQYF
NA	TRBV6-1	NA	TRBJ2-1	TGTGCCAGCAGTCTGATAGTCGATGAGCAGTTCTTC	CASSLIVDEQFF
NA	TRBV13	TRBD2	TRBJ2-1	TGTGCCAGCAGCTCGAAGCGGGGGGTCTACAATGAGCAGTTCTTC	CASSSKRGVYNEQFF
NA	TRBV4-1	TRBD1	TRBJ2-2	TGCGCCAGCAGCCAAGATTATGACAGGGCCACCGGGGAGCTGTTTTTT	CASSQDYDRATGELFF
NA	TRBV19	TRBD1	TRBJ1-1	TGTGCCAGTAGTATAGCGACAGGGGGCAAGATCACTGAAGCTTTCTTT	CASSIATGGKITEAFF
NA	TRBV2	TRBD1	TRBJ2-7	TGTGCCAGCAGTGAATTCATTGGGGACAGACCCTACGAGCAGTACTTC	CASSEFIGDRPYEQYF
few	TRBV7-6	NA	TRBJ1-6	TGTGCCAGCAGCTGGAGCGAGGACAGCAATTCACCCCTCCACTTT	CASSWSEDSNSPLHF
few	TRBV10-3	NA	TRBJ1-2	TGTGCCATCAGTGAGTCATGGGGGCGCGCCTATGGCTACACCTTC	CAISESWGRAYGYTF
NA	TRBV10-3	TRBD2	TRBJ2-7	TGTGCCATCAGTGAGTCTACTAGCGGGACCTACGAGCAGTACTTC	CAISESTSGTYEQYF
once	TRBV7-9	NA	TRBJ2-5	TGTGCCAGCAGCCTTATTCTTGGGGGGGAGACCCAGTACTTC	CASSLILGGETQYF
few	TRBV7-8	TRBD1	TRBJ1-5	TGTGCCAGCAGCCCTGGACAGGGTGGGGATCAGCCCCAGCATTTT	CASSPGQGGDQPQHF
NA	TRBV29-1	TRBD2	TRBJ2-3	TGCAGCGTTGAACTTAGCGGGGGGCGAATGATACAGTATTTT	CSVELSGGRMIQYF
few	TRBV7-2	NA	TRBJ1-1	TGTGCCAGCAGCTTATATGGGGGAGGGGCTGAAGCTTTCTTT	CASSLYGGGAEAFF
NA	TRBV28	NA	TRBJ1-1	TGTGCCAGCAGGGGGGGAATCGCGGCTTTCTTT	CASRGGIAAFF
NA	TRBV2	TRBD1	TRBJ1-2	TGTGCCAGCAGCGCGGGACAGCTACCTAACTATGGCTACACCTTC	CASSAGQLPNYGYTF
NA	TRBV5-1	NA	TRBJ1-1	TGCGCCAGCAGCCCAGATAACAGGGCTAACACTGAAGCTTTCTTT	CASSPDNRANTEAFF
NA	TRBV30	TRBD1	TRBJ2-7	TGTGCCTGGAGTGTAGGCACAGGGGCGTTTTACGAGCAGTACTTC	CAWSVGTGAFYEQYF
few	TRBV11-2	NA	TRBJ1-1	TGTGCCAGCAGCTTAGATAAGTCCCCCCGCGGGGCTTTCTTT	CASSLDKSPRGAFF
NA	TRBV5-6	NA	TRBJ2-3	TGTGCCAGCAGCCCCCGTACGAGGGGGACAGATACGCAGTATTTT	CASSPRTRGTDTQYF
few	TRBV7-9	TRBD1	TRBJ1-6	TGTGCCAGCAGCTCCAGACAGGGCCCTAATTCACCCCTCCACTTT	CASSSRQGPNSPLHF
NA	TRBV30	NA	TRBJ1-5	TGTGCCTGGAGTGTTGGAGTATCCAGCGATCAGCCCCAGCATTTT	CAWSVGVSSDQPQHF
NA	TRBV30	NA	TRBJ2-3	TGTGCCTGGAGTCCGGGGGTCCCTACGCAGTATTTT	CAWSPGVPTQYF
few	TRBV6-1	NA	TRBJ1-5	TGTGCCAGCAGTGAAGTGGGGGGGAGTAGCAATCAGCCCCAGCATTTT	CASSEVGGSSNQPQHF
few	TRBV30	NA	TRBJ1-2	TGTGCCTGGAGGCGAGGAGGCTACACCTTC	CAWRRGGYTF
NA	TRBV5-5	NA	TRBJ1-5	TGTGCCAGCAGCTTGACACACGCAGGGTCCCAGCCCCAGCATTTT	CASSLTHAGSQPQHF
NA	TRBV30	NA	TRBJ1-2	TGTGCCTGGAGGAGTCCTCCCCCGGAACGAGGCTATGGCTACACCTTC	CAWRSPPPERGYGYTF
NA	TRBV19	NA	TRBJ1-5	TGTGCCAGTAGTATCGAGAGGGGGAGCAATCAGCCCCAGCATTTT	CASSIERGSNQPQHF
NA	TRBV19	TRBD1	TRBJ2-7	TGTGCCAGTAGTCCACGGTCAGGGGGCGAGCCCTACGAGCAGTACTTC	CASSPRSGGEPYEQYF
NA	TRBV27	TRBD2	TRBJ2-7	TGTGCCAGCAGTCCACGGACTAGTCACGAGCAGTACTTC	CASSPRTSHEQYF
NA	TRBV27	TRBD2	TRBJ2-7	TGTGCCAGCAGCACGGGGGGGAGCTCCTACGAGCAGTACTTC	CASSTGGSSYEQYF
NA	TRBV18	NA	TRBJ1-1	TGTGCCAGCTCCCTCTCACAGGGTGAAGCTTTCTTT	CASSLSQGEAFF
NA	TRBV28	TRBD2	TRBJ2-7	TGTGTTACGGGAGGCACCTACGAGCAGTACTTC	CVTGGTYEQYF
NA	TRBV2	NA	TRBJ1-1	TGTGCCAGCACCGAGGGCGGGGGCAAGGGTACTGAAGCTTTCTTT	CASTEGGGKGTEAFF
NA	TRBV20-1	NA	TRBJ2-7	TGCAGTGCGGCGGGCTCCTACGAGCAGTACTTC	CSAAGSYEQYF
NA	TRBV5-1	NA	TRBJ1-3	TGCGCCAGCAGCTCGCCGGGGGGGGGTACTGGAAACACCATATATTTT	CASSSPGGGTGNTIYF
NA	TRBV5-6	NA	TRBJ1-3	TGTGCCAGCAGCCCAAGACCGGGCTCTGGAAACACCATATATTTT	CASSPRPGSGNTIYF
NA	TRBV13	NA	TRBJ1-4	TGTGCCAGCAGCTCCCCGGGGGCAACTAATGAAAAACTGTTTTTT	CASSSPGATNEKLFF
NA	TRBV28	TRBD2	TRBJ2-7	TGTGCCAGCAGCCAACCCGGGAGGAGCTCCTACGAGCAGTACTTC	CASSQPGRSSYEQYF
NA	TRBV13	NA	TRBJ1-4	TGTGCCAGCAGCTTGTATTTCACGGGAAGGAATAATGAAAAACTGTTTTTT	CASSLYFTGRNNEKLFF
NA	TRBV2	TRBD1	TRBJ1-1	TGTGCCAGCAGCCCAAGCGCTTGGACAGGGGGAACTGAAGCTTTCTTT	CASSPSAWTGGTEAFF
NA	TRBV11-2	NA	TRBJ1-1	TGTGCCAGCAGCTCTACCTCAGGGTATACTGAAGCTTTCTTT	CASSSTSGYTEAFF
NA	TRBV27	TRBD2	TRBJ2-1	TGTGCCAGCACCGGACTAGCGGGAGAGAAGGGTGAGCAGTTCTTC	CASTGLAGEKGEQFF
NA	TRBV7-3	NA	TRBJ2-1	TGTGCCAGCAGCTCGGGGTATTTGGATGAGCAGTTCTTC	CASSSGYLDEQFF
NA	TRBV7-8	TRBD1	TRBJ2-1	TGTACCAGCAGCTTATCAGGGGGAAGCTACAATGAGCAGTTCTTC	CTSSLSGGSYNEQFF
NA	TRBV28	TRBD1	TRBJ1-1	TGTGCCAGCAGTTATAACCAGGGGGCGGGTACTGAAGCTTTCTTT	CASSYNQGAGTEAFF